This entry lists 10 T cell receptor beta chains sequenced from one sample in a study of T cell clusters in autoimmune cytopenias (dated by TCRdb to the late 2010s). Sequenced on an Illumina MiSeq. Multiplex PCR with a touch-down protocol amplified TRB rearrangements, with the TRB-A and TRB-B primer pools combined in a single tube. TCRdb reanalyzed the reads, keeping one entry per CDR3 protein sequence and omitting DNA. This sample's clone table shows over 7,500 distinct CDR3 sequences. Under 6.5% of the sample belongs to the ten largest clones. For each sample, TRB amplification used 250 ng of peripheral blood genomic DNA, equal to approximately 38,000 genome equivalents. The sample taken for sequencing was peripheral blood. These receptor sequences come from a human donor with an autoimmune cytopenia or autoimmune hepatitis (not recorded which).

This clonotype is identified as medium-sized from frequency. The chain is built from TRBV15 and TRBJ2-7; as DNA is missing, the TRBD2 call by TCRdb cannot be tested. CDR1 and CDR2 from the germline V gene are LNHNV and YYDKDF (reference sequence). The CDR3 spans 16 residues. This chain's CDR3 is CATSRDPSRSSYEQYF.

The V gene is TRBV24-1, the J gene TRBJ2-1; TCRdb names TRBD2, which stays unverified in the absence of DNA. Germline assignment: CDR1 KGHDR and CDR2 SFDVKD. CDR3 length equals 15 residues. CDR3 loop: CATSDRSGGANEQFF.

In terms of frequency, this clonotype is medium-sized. The chain employs TRBV6-5 and TRBJ1-2; TCRdb selects TRBD1, and the lack of DNA leaves this call unchecked. This CDR3 comprises 14 residues. CDR1 is MNHEY and CDR2 is SVGAGI in the germline V gene. The CDR3 loop reads CASSRDAGVYGYTF.

J is TRBJ2-3 and V is TRBV20-1; TCRdb's D gene call, TRBD2, goes unchecked for lack of DNA. Per germline, CDR1 DFQATT and CDR2 SNEGSKA (reference sequence). This CDR3 is 18 amino acids long. The CDR3 is CSARGLAGGRSALGTQYF.

This clonotype registers medium-sized by frequency. The chain is built from TRBV6-5 and TRBJ1-4; the D call from TCRdb, TRBD1, cannot be confirmed without DNA. Per germline, CDR1 MNHEY and CDR2 SVGAGI. The CDR3 has 14 residues. The CDR3 spells CASREQGMREKLFF.

V gene TRBV27 combines with J gene TRBJ2-7. This CDR3 has 14 residues. CDR1 is MNHEY, CDR2 SMNVEV, per germline (reference sequence). This chain's CDR3 is CASRAIDTPYEQYF.

This rearrangement joins TRBV5-6 to TRBJ2-3; TCRdb picks TRBD2, but there is no DNA to check that call. This CDR3 region has 15 residues. Germline loops: CDR1 SGHDT, CDR2 YYEEEE. CDR3: CASSRRRETRDTQYF.

This clonotype is classed as medium-sized by frequency. V is TRBV29-1 and J is TRBJ2-3; without DNA, the TCRdb call of TRBD1 cannot be checked. CDR1 SQVTM and CDR2 ANQGSEA come from the germline V gene. The CDR3 is made up of 16 amino acids. This chain's CDR3 is CSVASWDRDSTDTQYF.

The chain recombines TRBV6-8 with TRBJ1-5; the TRBD1 assignment by TCRdb is unverifiable without DNA. The CDR3 totals 15 residues. CDR1 is MNHGY, CDR2 SAAAGT, per germline. The CDR3 protein is CASSLTGLNSQPQHF.

In terms of frequency, this clonotype is medium-sized. V usage is TRBV29-1 and J usage is TRBJ1-1. Germline assignment: CDR1 SQVTM and CDR2 ANQGSEA. This CDR3 has 14 amino acids. The chain's CDR3 is CSARSRPPNTEAFF.